This entry lists 32 T cell receptor beta chains sequenced from one sample in a study of blood T cell repertoires in COVID-19. The table came from immunoSEQ multiplex PCR; TCRdb's copy has only in-frame clones and leaves some out. The sample consists of 200,000 to 250,000 clones, roughly nine tenths of them appearing once. The sample was PBMCs or T cells enriched from blood (not recorded which). Receptor source: a woman aged 30 to 39 who had recovered from COVID-19.

The chain couples TRBV19 to TRBJ2-2; weak D call: TRBD2 (5 bases). V shed 3 bases and J shed 7 bases, with 12 bases lying between them. The CDR3 runs 14 residues. CDR1 is LNHDA and CDR2 is SQIVND in the germline V gene (reference sequence). Here the CDR3 reads CASSIFDSVGELFF. CDR3 coding DNA: TGTGCCAGTAGTATCTTCGATAGCGTCGGGGAGCTGTTTTTT.

This clone has more than one count but fewer than ten. This sequence joins TRBV10-3 and TRBJ1-1; TRBD1 matches 7 bases. CDR1 ENHRY and CDR2 SYGVKD come from the germline V gene. This CDR3 region has 13 residues. J was trimmed by 7 bases and V by 7 bases; bases with no gene match: 9. CDR3 in amino acids: CAITDGQAREAFF. CDR3 nucleotides: TGTGCCATCACCGATGGACAGGCCCGTGAAGCTTTCTTT.

This clone was seen once. The same CDR3 arises from other DNA sequences in this sample as well. The chain recombines TRBV7-2 with TRBJ2-5; 7 positions match TRBD2. Germline CDR1 and CDR2: SGHTA and FQGNSA. The CDR3 runs to 14 residues. V dropped 1 base and J dropped 2; count of bases not matched to a gene: 1. The CDR3 region is CASSLVGGQETQYF. For the CDR3, the DNA is TGTGCCAGCAGCTTAGTGGGAGGGCAAGAGACCCAGTACTTC.

V usage is TRBV5-5 and J usage is TRBJ1-1; D perhaps matches TRBD1 (6 bases). This CDR3 has 15 residues. CDR1 and CDR2 (germline): SGHKS, YYEKEE (reference sequence). The V gene lost 6 bases and the J gene lost 3 bases, with 18 bases spanning the gap. This chain's CDR3 is CASKPLFTGYTEAFF. The CDR3 bases are TGTGCCAGCAAGCCTTTATTTACAGGGTACACTGAAGCTTTCTTT. The variable domain in full, completed from reference TRBV5-5 and TRBJ1-1, reads DAGVTQSPTHLIKTRGQQVTLRCSPISGHKSVSWYQQVLGQGPQFIFQYYEKEERGRGNFPDRFSARQFPNYSSELNVNALLLGDSALYLCASKPLFTGYTEAFFGQGTRLTVV.

V gene TRBV4-1 combines with J gene TRBJ1-2, with D possibly matching TRBD1 (5 bases). The V and J ends lost 1 base and 7 bases respectively, with 16 bases between them. CDR3 size: 15 residues. CDR1 and CDR2 from the germline V gene are MGHRA and YSYEKL. In DNA, the CDR3 is TGCGCCAGCAGCCAAGTCCCCGGTCGGGGGTCTGGCTACACCTTC. Amino acids: CASSQVPGRGSGYTF.

In the case of this clone: Other DNA sequences in this sample translate to the same CDR3. In DNA form, the CDR3 reads TGTGCCAGTAGTATATCTCTTTCCTACGAGCAGTACTTC. Translation: CASSISLSYEQYF. The V call is TRBV19, the J call TRBJ2-7; D gene uncertain. This CDR3 spans 13 amino acids. V lost 2 bases, J lost 1 base, and 6 bases lay in between. The germline CDR1 and CDR2 sequences are LNHDA and SQIVND (reference sequence).

V usage is TRBV2 and J usage is TRBJ1-1; TRBD1 aligns across 8 bases. The CDR3 length is 13 residues. The germline V gene encodes CDR1 SNHLY and CDR2 FYNNEI. Losses at the gene ends were 9 bases for V and 5 bases for J; bases not matched to a gene: 8. CDR3 loop: CARLDRGRTEAFF. CDR3 nucleotides: TGTGCCAGATTAGACAGGGGTCGGACTGAAGCTTTCTTT.

The rearrangement joins TRBV4-3 to TRBJ1-2; maybe TRBD1 (5 bases). Trimming removed 0 bases from V and 6 bases from J, with 8 bases in between. The CDR3 runs to 13 residues. Germline V lookup: CDR1 LGHNA, CDR2 YSLEER. The CDR3 here is CASSQDRDDGYTF. The CDR3 DNA follows: TGCGCCAGCAGCCAAGACAGGGATGATGGCTACACCTTC.

This chain joins TRBV7-3 and TRBJ2-1, with D unresolved. The germline CDR1 and CDR2 sequences are SGHTA and FQGTGA. The CDR3 spans 15 residues. The germline V and J ends were trimmed by 5 bases and 6 bases, with 17 bases remaining between them. The CDR3 loop is CASSPSSGPGNEQFF. CDR3 nucleotide sequence: TGTGCCAGCAGCCCAAGTAGTGGTCCGGGCAATGAGCAGTTCTTC. Together with reference TRBV7-3 and TRBJ2-1, the CDR3 gives the full variable domain: GAGVSQTPSNKVTEKGKYVELRCDPISGHTALYWYRQSLGQGPEFLIYFQGTGAADDSGLPNDRFFAVRPEGSVSTLKIQRTERGDSAVYLCASSPSSGPGNEQFFGPGTRLTVL.

The V call is TRBV7-8, the J call TRBJ1-1, with 8 positions matching TRBD1. Unmatched junction bases numbered 8, after V lost 5 bases and J lost 0 bases. CDR3 length equals 16 residues. Per the germline V gene, CDR1 is SGHVS and CDR2 is FQNEAQ. CDR3 amino acids: CASSRPRDRLNTEAFF. In DNA, the CDR3 is TGTGCCAGCAGCCGCCCACGGGACAGGTTGAACACTGAAGCTTTCTTT.

The rearrangement joins TRBV29-1 to TRBJ1-2; tentatively, D is TRBD1 (6 bases). Between the trimmed V and J ends, which lost 7 bases and 6 bases, there was a span of 18 bases. The CDR3 consists of 13 residues. Per the germline V gene, CDR1 is SQVTM and CDR2 is ANQGSEA. CDR3 bases: TGCAGCGCCGACAGGACCCCAGGAGATGGCTACACCTTC. Translated: CSADRTPGDGYTF.

This clone was found a few times. The rearrangement links TRBV11-2 to TRBJ1-6; 9 positions agree with TRBD1. CDR1 and CDR2 from the germline V gene are SGHAT and FQNNGV. After removal of 3 bases from V and 6 bases from J, the junction contained 9 bases not matched to a gene. The CDR3 is 17 residues long. CDR3 in DNA: TGTGCCAGCAGCTTTACAGGGGGGACAGGGTCTAATTCACCCCTCCACTTT. It encodes CASSFTGGTGSNSPLHF.

The chain links TRBV5-4 to TRBJ1-2, with TRBD1 identical over 10 bases. The germline CDR1 and CDR2 sequences are SGHNT and YYREEE (reference sequence). The CDR3 is made up of 12 amino acids. V trimming: 3 bases; J trimming: 14 bases; junction bases outside the gene matches: 7. Here the CDR3 DNA reads TGTGCCAGCAGCTCCGGGACAGGGGATGGGACCTTC. It translates to CASSSGTGDGTF.

The chain uses TRBV19 and TRBJ1-3, with TRBD1 as a possible D gene (5 bases). CDR3 length: 15 residues. Trimming left V 5 bases short and J 0 bases short, with 11 bases between. The V gene's germline CDR1 is LNHDA and CDR2 SQIVND (reference sequence). The CDR3 loop reads CASSDRRSSGNTIYF. DNA for the CDR3: TGTGCCAGTAGTGACAGACGAAGCTCTGGAAACACCATATATTTT.

The chain joins TRBV5-1 to TRBJ2-1; 7 nucleotides line up with TRBD2. V trimming: 4 bases; J trimming: 6 bases; junction bases outside the gene matches: 10. This CDR3 contains 15 residues. CDR1 is SGHRS and CDR2 is YFSETQ in the germline V gene. CDR3 DNA sequence: TGCGCCAGCAGCCTCGAGCGGGGCTGGGGCAATGAGCAGTTCTTC. Protein: CASSLERGWGNEQFF. Together with reference TRBV5-1 and TRBJ2-1, the CDR3 gives the full variable domain: KAGVTQTPRYLIKTRGQQVTLSCSPISGHRSVSWYQQTPGQGLQFLFEYFSETQRNKGNFPGRFSGRQFSNSRSEMNVSTLELGDSALYLCASSLERGWGNEQFFGPGTRLTVL.

J is TRBJ2-7 and V is TRBV27; D is perhaps TRBD2 (6 bases). The CDR3 sequence is 17 residues long. Trimming took off 3 bases at V and 0 bases at J, with 18 bases between the two ends. Germline V gene lookup returns CDR1 MNHEY and CDR2 SMNVEV (reference sequence). This CDR3 is CASSFSLGDGSSYEQYF. CDR3 nucleotides: TGTGCCAGCAGTTTTAGCCTGGGGGACGGGAGCTCCTACGAGCAGTACTTC.

The chain combines TRBV7-2 with TRBJ1-2; TRBD1 is a possible D gene (5 bases). Germline V CDR1 and CDR2: SGHTA, FQGNSA. V lost 4 bases to trimming and J lost 3 bases, with 12 bases between them. This CDR3 is built from 14 residues. The CDR3 nucleotides read TGTGCCAGCAGCTCGCCGACAGTGGACTATGGCTACACCTTC. It yields the protein CASSSPTVDYGYTF.

Written as DNA, the CDR3 is TGTGCCAGCAGCTTACAGGGGCATAATCAGCCCCAGCATTTT. Its protein product is CASSLQGHNQPQHF. The chain couples TRBV11-3 to TRBJ1-5; D possibly corresponds to TRBD1 (6 bases). The germline V gene encodes CDR1 SGHNT and CDR2 YENEEA. The length of the CDR3 is 14 residues. V lost 2 bases, J lost 4 bases, and 9 bases lay in between.

The chain couples TRBV27 to TRBJ1-6; D might be TRBD1 (5 bases). Germline loops: CDR1 MNHEY, CDR2 SMNVEV (reference sequence). The CDR3 totals 13 residues. V lost 2 bases and J 9 bases, leaving 8 bases between the germline ends. Written as DNA, the CDR3 is TGTGCCAGCAGTTTAGTCGACAGTTCACCCCTCCACTTT. Translation gives CASSLVDSSPLHF.

The V gene is TRBV25-1, the J gene TRBJ1-2; D not resolved. This CDR3 comprises 15 residues. Germline V gene data show CDR1 as MGHDK and CDR2 as SYGVNS. Trimming shortened V by 3 bases and J by 0 bases, and 11 bases separated the two germline ends. The CDR3 DNA is TGTGCCAGCAGTGAGGGAGGGCTGTCTAACTATGGCTACACCTTC. Its protein is CASSEGGLSNYGYTF.

In DNA, the CDR3 is TGTGCCAGTATCGCCTCAGGGGGATATAATTCACCCCTCCACTTT. Protein sequence: CASIASGGYNSPLHF. This rearrangement joins TRBV19 to TRBJ1-6, with TRBD1 matching over 7 bases. Germline CDR1 LNHDA, CDR2 SQIVND (reference sequence). The CDR3 spans 15 residues. V lost 7 bases to trimming and J lost 4 bases; unmatched junction nucleotides: 7. The whole variable domain, filled in from reference TRBV19 and TRBJ1-6, reads DGGITQSPKYLFRKEGQNVTLSCEQNLNHDAMYWYRQDPGQGLRLIYYSQIVNDFQKGDIAEGYSVSREKKESFPLTVTSAQKNPTAFYLCASIASGGYNSPLHFGNGTRLTVT.

The V and J genes are TRBV5-1 and TRBJ2-1; 7 bases map to TRBD2. V gave up 5 bases and J gave up 8 bases; unmatched junction bases: 1. The CDR3 covers 11 residues. Germline values: CDR1 SGHRS, CDR2 YFSETQ. CDR3 DNA sequence: TGCGCCAGCAGTGGGAGGGATGAGCAGTTCTTC. Amino acids: CASSGRDEQFF.

The CDR3 nucleotides are TGTGCCAGCAGCCGGCGGGCAGGGGAGAATGAAAAACTGTTTTTT. Translated, it gives CASSRRAGENEKLFF. V is TRBV4-2 and J is TRBJ1-4; TRBD1 might be the D (6 bases). Deletions cut 4 bases from V and 5 bases from J, with 14 bases between. CDR1 LGHNA and CDR2 YNFKEQ come from the germline V gene. This CDR3 is 15 amino acids long.

The rearrangement joins TRBV6-5 to TRBJ2-5, with 8 bases identical to TRBD1. This CDR3 is 14 amino acids long. V dropped 0 bases and J dropped 6; count of bases not matched to a gene: 3. Germline-derived CDR1 and CDR2 are MNHEY and SVGAGI. The CDR3 loop reads CASSYSQGGKTQYF. The CDR3 coding sequence is TGTGCCAGCAGTTACTCACAGGGGGGAAAGACCCAGTACTTC.

The CDR3, as DNA: TGTGCCAGTAGTATTAGGGAGCGCTACACCTTC. The encoded protein is CASSIRERYTF. This sequence joins TRBV19 and TRBJ1-2, with D uncertain. With 3 bases removed from V and 9 bases from J, the gap between germline ends came to 8 bases. Per germline, CDR1 LNHDA and CDR2 SQIVND (reference sequence). The CDR3 loop spans 11 amino acids.

This clone was seen a single time. V is TRBV10-1 and J is TRBJ1-1, with D maybe TRBD1 (5 bases). CDR1 WNHNN and CDR2 SYGVQD come from the germline V gene (reference sequence). V was trimmed by 11 bases and J by 1 base, leaving 17 bases between them. This CDR3 is built from 14 residues. The CDR3 loop is CARRQKLTNTEAFF. For the CDR3, the DNA is TGCGCCCGAAGACAGAAGCTAACGAACACTGAAGCTTTCTTT.

The chain recombines TRBV10-2 with TRBJ1-4; 9 nucleotides line up with TRBD1. The CDR3 covers 15 residues. Looked up from germline, CDR1 is WSHSY and CDR2 is SAAADI. The V segment lost 2 bases and the J segment 7 bases; nucleotides outside the gene matches: 5. CDR3 residues: CASSEVGQGGEKLFF. CDR3 nucleotides: TGCGCCAGCAGTGAGGTGGGACAGGGTGGTGAAAAACTGTTTTTT.

In its sample, this clone was seen once. The V gene is TRBV7-6, the J gene TRBJ2-3; tentative D call: TRBD1 (6 bases). CDR1 is SGHVS, CDR2 FNYEAQ, per germline. Between the trimmed V and J ends, which lost 3 bases and 3 bases, there was a span of 13 bases. This CDR3 comprises 15 residues. The CDR3 region has the DNA TGTGCCAGCAGCTTGCTCCACAGGGAGACAGATACGCAGTATTTT. This gives the protein CASSLLHRETDTQYF.

This chain links TRBV19 with TRBJ2-3; tentative D call: TRBD2 (7 bases). CDR3 size: 16 residues. In germline, CDR1 is LNHDA, CDR2 SQIVND (reference sequence). The V and J ends lost 5 bases and 1 base respectively, with 16 bases between them. CDR3 loop: CASSLRRGGGTDTQYF. CDR3 coding DNA: TGTGCCAGTAGTCTCCGGAGGGGGGGTGGCACAGATACGCAGTATTTT. Filled out from reference TRBV19 and TRBJ2-3, the complete variable domain reads DGGITQSPKYLFRKEGQNVTLSCEQNLNHDAMYWYRQDPGQGLRLIYYSQIVNDFQKGDIAEGYSVSREKKESFPLTVTSAQKNPTAFYLCASSLRRGGGTDTQYFGPGTRLTVL.

The chain employs TRBV5-1 and TRBJ1-6; 7 nucleotides match TRBD1. The junction had 7 bases not matched to a gene; V was cut back by 4 bases and J by 9 bases. This CDR3 has 14 amino acids. Per the germline V gene, CDR1 is SGHRS and CDR2 is YFSETQ. The CDR3 DNA sequence: TGCGCCAGCAGCCCAGACAGGGTGGGTTCACCCCTCCACTTT. This translates into CASSPDRVGSPLHF.

The chain has TRBV5-4 and TRBJ1-3, with 8 bases identical to TRBD1. V lost 2 bases and J lost 4; bases outside the gene matches: 5. This CDR3 contains 15 residues. The germline V gene has CDR1 SGHNT and CDR2 YYREEE (reference sequence). CDR3: CASSFGQGSGNTIYF. DNA of the CDR3: TGTGCCAGCAGCTTTGGACAGGGATCCGGAAACACCATATATTTT.

This sequence joins TRBV7-6 and TRBJ1-1; D possibly corresponds to TRBD1 (6 bases). The germline V gene has CDR1 SGHVS and CDR2 FNYEAQ. This CDR3 region has 13 residues. Between the trimmed V and J ends, which lost 2 bases and 6 bases, there was a span of 10 bases. The CDR3 bases are TGTGCCAGCAGCTTAAACAGGGTTTCTGAAGCTTTCTTT. Its protein product is CASSLNRVSEAFF.